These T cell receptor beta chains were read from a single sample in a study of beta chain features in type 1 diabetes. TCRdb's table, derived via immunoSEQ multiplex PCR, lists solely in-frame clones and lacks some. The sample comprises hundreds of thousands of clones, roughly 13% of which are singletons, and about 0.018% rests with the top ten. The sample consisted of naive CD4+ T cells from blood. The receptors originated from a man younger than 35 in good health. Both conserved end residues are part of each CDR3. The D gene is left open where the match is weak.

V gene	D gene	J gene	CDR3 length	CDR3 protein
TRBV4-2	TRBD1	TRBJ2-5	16	CASSRAGTGVEETQYF
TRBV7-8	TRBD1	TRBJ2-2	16	CASSFILTGLNGELFF
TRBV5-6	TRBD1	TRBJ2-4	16	CASSPGTVIAKNIQYF
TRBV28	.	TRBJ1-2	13	CASSETANYGYTF
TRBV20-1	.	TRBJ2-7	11	CSAILHYEQYF
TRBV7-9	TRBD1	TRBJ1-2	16	CASSLGSQGEVYGYTF
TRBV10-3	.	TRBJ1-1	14	CATQGTGIGTEAFF
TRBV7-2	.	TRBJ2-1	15	CASSLSSGPYNEQFF
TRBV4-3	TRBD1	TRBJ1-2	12	CASSPTGGGYTF
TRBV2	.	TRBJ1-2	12	CASVTQGYGYTF
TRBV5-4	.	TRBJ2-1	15	CASSLRTGSYNEQFF
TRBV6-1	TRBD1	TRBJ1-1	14	CAGTRQGMNTEAFF
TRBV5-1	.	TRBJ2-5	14	CASSLGGDQETQYF
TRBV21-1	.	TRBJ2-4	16	CASSKRGVGAKNIQYF
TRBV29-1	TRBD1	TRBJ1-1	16	CSAGSSLGTVNTEAFF
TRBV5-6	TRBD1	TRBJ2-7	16	CASSALTGALGYEQYF
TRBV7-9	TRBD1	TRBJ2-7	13	CASSWTRGYEQYF
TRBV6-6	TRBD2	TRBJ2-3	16	CASRASGAGYTDTQYF
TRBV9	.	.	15	CASSPRGQGESEQYF
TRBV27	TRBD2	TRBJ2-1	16	CASSLLGLAGGGEQFF
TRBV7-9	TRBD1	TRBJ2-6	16	CASIGTGSSGANVLTF
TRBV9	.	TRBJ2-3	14	CASSVGQGTDTQYF
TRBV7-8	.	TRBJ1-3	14	CASSLGLAGNTIYF
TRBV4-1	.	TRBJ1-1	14	CASSQDNRGTEAFF
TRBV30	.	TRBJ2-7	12	CAWSRQSHEQYF
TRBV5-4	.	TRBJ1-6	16	CASSLGGLGGNSPLHF
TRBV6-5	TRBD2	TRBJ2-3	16	CASSYLLAGGTNTQYF
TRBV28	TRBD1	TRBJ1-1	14	CASGYAGGRTEAFF
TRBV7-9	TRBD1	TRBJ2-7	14	CASSRGQGNREQYF
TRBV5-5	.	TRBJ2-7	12	CASSSGQNEQYF
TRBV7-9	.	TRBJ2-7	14	CASSLVLGLNEQYF
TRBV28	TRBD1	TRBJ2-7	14	CASSLWDRSYEQYF
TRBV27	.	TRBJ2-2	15	CASSPHSPNTGELFF